Listed below are T cell receptor beta chains from one sample, sequenced in a study of radiation and T cells in renal cell carcinoma. Using immunoSEQ multiplex PCR, the repertoire was profiled, and TCRdb retains in-frame clones only, with some absent. Here the sample spans tens of thousands of clones, 65% to 85% being singletons. The material was blood, obtained from a patient whose treatment included radiotherapy and nephrectomy. Every receptor here comes from a man aged 55 to 69 with renal cell carcinoma. The CDR3 runs from the conserved cysteine through the conserved F or W. A D gene is named only where the DNA matches it firmly. Where a row states a size, it is once, few, many or the class of an expanded clone; other rows omit it.

>TRBJ2-7|-|TRBV5-4|-
CASSLERSEQYF
TGTGCCAGCAGCTTGGAAAGATCAGAGCAGTACTTC
>TRBJ2-3|TRBD2|TRBV5-1|once
CASSLEGTSGSADTQYF
TGCGCCAGCAGCTTGGAGGGGACTAGCGGGAGCGCAGATACGCAGTATTTT
>TRBJ1-4|-|TRBV11-2|-
CASSLRMRGEKLFF
TGTGCCAGCAGCTTAAGAATGAGGGGTGAAAAACTGTTTTTT
>TRBJ2-5|-|TRBV5-1|many
CASSLAAVQETQYF
TGCGCCAGCAGCTTGGCGGCGGTCCAAGAGACCCAGTACTTC
>TRBJ2-7|-|TRBV1|-
CTSSQDRDSSYEQYF
TGCACCAGCAGCCAAGATCGTGACAGCTCCTACGAGCAGTACTTC
>TRBJ1-1|-|TRBV4-1|-
CASSQSGNTEAFF
TGCGCCAGCAGCCAGTCAGGGAACACTGAAGCTTTCTTT
>TRBJ2-3|TRBD2|TRBV19|-
CASSPTGLAGGTQYF
TGTGCCAGTAGTCCTACCGGACTAGCGGGAGGTACGCAGTATTTT
>TRBJ1-1|-|TRBV19|once
CASSGGPMNTEAFF
TGTGCCAGTAGTGGGGGACCGATGAACACTGAAGCTTTCTTT
>TRBJ2-1|-|TRBV7-6|once
CASSLTRGSYNEQFF
TGTGCCAGCAGCTTGACACGGGGCTCCTACAATGAGCAGTTCTTC
>TRBJ2-7|TRBD2|TRBV11-2|-
CASSLPPTSDYEQYF
TGTGCCAGCAGCTTACCGCCTACTAGCGATTACGAGCAGTACTTC
>TRBJ2-2|TRBD1|TRBV30|-
CAWTTGWTGELFF
TGTGCCTGGACGACAGGGTGGACCGGGGAGCTGTTTTTT
>TRBJ1-5|-|TRBV7-8|-
CASTLYPGVQPQHF
TGTGCCAGCACCTTATATCCGGGTGTGCAGCCCCAGCATTTT
>TRBJ1-5|-|TRBV29-1|few
CSVGGGNQPQHF
TGCAGCGTTGGGGGGGGCAATCAGCCCCAGCATTTT
>TRBJ2-3|TRBD2|TRBV15|-
CATGTRGPSGRTDTQYF
TGTGCCACCGGCACCCGGGGACCTAGCGGCCGCACAGATACGCAGTATTTT
>TRBJ2-7|-|TRBV18|-
CASSPLEIGGEQYF
TGTGCCAGCTCACCACTCGAAATAGGGGGAGAGCAGTACTTC